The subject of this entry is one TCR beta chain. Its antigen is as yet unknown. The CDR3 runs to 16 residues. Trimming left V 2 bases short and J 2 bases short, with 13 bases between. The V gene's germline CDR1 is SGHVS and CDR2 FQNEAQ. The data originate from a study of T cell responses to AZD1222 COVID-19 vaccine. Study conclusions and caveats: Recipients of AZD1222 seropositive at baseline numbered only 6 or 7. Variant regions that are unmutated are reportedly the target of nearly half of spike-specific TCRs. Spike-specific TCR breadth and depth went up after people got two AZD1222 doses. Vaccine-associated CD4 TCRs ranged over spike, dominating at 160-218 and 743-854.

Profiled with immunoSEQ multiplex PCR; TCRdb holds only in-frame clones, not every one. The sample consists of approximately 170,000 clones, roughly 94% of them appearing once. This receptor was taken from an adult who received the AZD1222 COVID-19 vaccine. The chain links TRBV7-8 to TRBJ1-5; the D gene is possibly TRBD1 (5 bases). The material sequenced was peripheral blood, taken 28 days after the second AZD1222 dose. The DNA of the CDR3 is TGTGCCAGCAGCTTACAGGGCTCGAGGGGCAATCAGCCCCAGCATTTT. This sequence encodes CASSLQGSRGNQPQHF.